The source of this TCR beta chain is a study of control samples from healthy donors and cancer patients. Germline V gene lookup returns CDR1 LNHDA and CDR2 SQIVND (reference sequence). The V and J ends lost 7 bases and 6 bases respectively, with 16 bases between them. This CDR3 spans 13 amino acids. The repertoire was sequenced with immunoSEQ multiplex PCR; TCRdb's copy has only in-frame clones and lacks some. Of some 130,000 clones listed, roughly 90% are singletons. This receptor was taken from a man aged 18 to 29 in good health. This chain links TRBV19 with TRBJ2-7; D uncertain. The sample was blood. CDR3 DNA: TGTGCCAGTACCTTGGGTCCCTTGAGCGAGCAGTACTTC. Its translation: CASTLGPLSEQYF.